A selection of T cell receptor beta chains follows, all from one sample in a study of T cells in lung cancer brain metastases. Method: immunoSEQ multiplex PCR; TCRdb's copy keeps in-frame clones and lacks some. Found here are under 4,000 clones, about 90% of them singletons; the top ten hold roughly 5.2%. Input material: tumor tissue from the primary lung tumor. Source of these receptors: a woman between 45 and 65 years old with non-small cell lung cancer. The CDR3 runs from the conserved cysteine through the conserved F or W. A D gene is named only where the DNA matches it firmly. Clone size is shown for a subset of rows, as once, few, many or a class of expanded clone.

CDR3aa: CASRRDSSGNTIYF
CDR3nt: TGTGCCAGCAGGCGAGACAGCTCTGGAAACACCATATATTTT
abundance: -
j_gene: TRBJ1-3
v_gene: TRBV6-5
d_gene: -

CDR3aa: CSVGGVGNQPQHF
CDR3nt: TGCAGCGTTGGAGGGGTGGGCAATCAGCCCCAGCATTTT
abundance: -
j_gene: TRBJ1-5
v_gene: TRBV29-1
d_gene: -

CDR3aa: CASSLIANTEAFF
CDR3nt: TGTGCCAGCAGCTTAATCGCGAACACTGAAGCTTTCTTT
abundance: -
j_gene: TRBJ1-1
v_gene: TRBV7-9
d_gene: -

CDR3aa: CANSVDSPYEQYF
CDR3nt: TGTGCCAACAGTGTGGACAGCCCCTACGAGCAGTACTTC
abundance: -
j_gene: TRBJ2-7
v_gene: TRBV7-2
d_gene: -

CDR3aa: CATSKGLNTEAFF
CDR3nt: TGTGCCACCTCGAAGGGTCTGAACACTGAAGCTTTCTTT
abundance: -
j_gene: TRBJ1-1
v_gene: TRBV14
d_gene: -

CDR3aa: CASSQPQGNQPQHF
CDR3nt: TGTGCCAGCAGCCAACCACAGGGGAATCAGCCCCAGCATTTT
abundance: -
j_gene: TRBJ1-5
v_gene: TRBV4-2
d_gene: TRBD1

CDR3aa: CASSGHLNEKLFF
CDR3nt: TGCGCCAGCAGCGGCCATCTTAATGAAAAACTGTTTTTT
abundance: once
j_gene: TRBJ1-4
v_gene: TRBV10-2
d_gene: -

CDR3aa: CASSTIAGSSYEQYF
CDR3nt: TGTGCCAGCAGTACCATAGCGGGGTCCTCCTACGAGCAGTACTTC
abundance: -
j_gene: TRBJ2-7
v_gene: TRBV28
d_gene: TRBD2

CDR3aa: CASRSLVGEQFF
CDR3nt: TGTGCCAGCAGATCCCTCGTTGGTGAGCAGTTCTTC
abundance: -
j_gene: TRBJ2-1
v_gene: TRBV6-5
d_gene: -

CDR3aa: CASSAGTTQNTGELFF
CDR3nt: TGTGCCAGCAGCGCCGGGACTACCCAGAACACCGGGGAGCTGTTTTTT
abundance: -
j_gene: TRBJ2-2
v_gene: TRBV9
d_gene: TRBD2

CDR3aa: CDSYPGLNTEAFF
CDR3nt: TGTGACAGCTATCCAGGGCTGAACACTGAAGCTTTCTTT
abundance: -
j_gene: TRBJ1-1
v_gene: TRBV27
d_gene: -

CDR3aa: CASTPNPLRDRPYEQYF
CDR3nt: TGTGCCAGTACCCCAAACCCCTTGCGGGACAGACCTTACGAGCAGTACTTC
abundance: few
j_gene: TRBJ2-7
v_gene: TRBV19
d_gene: -

CDR3aa: CASSRGFAEKLFF
CDR3nt: TGTGCCAGCAGCAGGGGATTCGCTGAAAAACTGTTTTTT
abundance: -
j_gene: TRBJ1-4
v_gene: TRBV5-8
d_gene: -

CDR3aa: CASSSSGGHEQYF
CDR3nt: TGTGCCAGCAGCTCTTCAGGGGGTCACGAGCAGTACTTC
abundance: -
j_gene: TRBJ2-7
v_gene: TRBV5-6
d_gene: TRBD1

CDR3aa: CASTLRRAGVTNTEAFF
CDR3nt: TGTGCCAGTACCCTGCGCAGGGCAGGAGTAACGAACACTGAAGCTTTCTTT
abundance: -
j_gene: TRBJ1-1
v_gene: TRBV19
d_gene: -

CDR3aa: CASSPSSPRGQGVSEAFF
CDR3nt: TGTGCCAGCTCACCATCTTCCCCTAGGGGGCAGGGGGTATCCGAAGCTTTCTTT
abundance: -
j_gene: TRBJ1-1
v_gene: TRBV18
d_gene: TRBD1

CDR3aa: CASSENRRGRNGYTF
CDR3nt: TGTGCCAGCAGTGAAAATAGGAGGGGGAGGAATGGCTACACCTTC
abundance: few
j_gene: TRBJ1-2
v_gene: TRBV6-1
d_gene: -

CDR3aa: CASNFRVLYEQYF
CDR3nt: TGTGCTAGCAATTTCAGGGTACTCTACGAGCAGTACTTC
abundance: -
j_gene: TRBJ2-7
v_gene: TRBV12-5
d_gene: -

CDR3aa: CASSLTEVTVGYTF
CDR3nt: TGTGCCAGCAGCTTAACAGAGGTGACGGTTGGCTACACCTTC
abundance: once
j_gene: TRBJ1-2
v_gene: TRBV7-9
d_gene: -

CDR3aa: CASSLVQYTGELFF
CDR3nt: TGCGCCAGCAGCTTGGTACAGTATACCGGGGAGCTGTTTTTT
abundance: -
j_gene: TRBJ2-2
v_gene: TRBV5-1
d_gene: -

CDR3aa: CSVGGQGGEQYF
CDR3nt: TGCAGCGTTGGGGGACAGGGAGGTGAGCAGTACTTC
abundance: -
j_gene: TRBJ2-5
v_gene: TRBV29-1
d_gene: TRBD1

CDR3aa: CASSPETGGNYEQYF
CDR3nt: TGTGCCAGCAGCCCTGAGACAGGGGGAAACTACGAGCAGTACTTC
abundance: -
j_gene: TRBJ2-7
v_gene: TRBV7-9
d_gene: TRBD1

CDR3aa: CASSLTPPSSNEKLFF
CDR3nt: TGTGCCAGCAGCCTCACCCCCCCGAGTAGTAATGAAAAACTGTTTTTT
abundance: -
j_gene: TRBJ1-4
v_gene: TRBV7-2
d_gene: -